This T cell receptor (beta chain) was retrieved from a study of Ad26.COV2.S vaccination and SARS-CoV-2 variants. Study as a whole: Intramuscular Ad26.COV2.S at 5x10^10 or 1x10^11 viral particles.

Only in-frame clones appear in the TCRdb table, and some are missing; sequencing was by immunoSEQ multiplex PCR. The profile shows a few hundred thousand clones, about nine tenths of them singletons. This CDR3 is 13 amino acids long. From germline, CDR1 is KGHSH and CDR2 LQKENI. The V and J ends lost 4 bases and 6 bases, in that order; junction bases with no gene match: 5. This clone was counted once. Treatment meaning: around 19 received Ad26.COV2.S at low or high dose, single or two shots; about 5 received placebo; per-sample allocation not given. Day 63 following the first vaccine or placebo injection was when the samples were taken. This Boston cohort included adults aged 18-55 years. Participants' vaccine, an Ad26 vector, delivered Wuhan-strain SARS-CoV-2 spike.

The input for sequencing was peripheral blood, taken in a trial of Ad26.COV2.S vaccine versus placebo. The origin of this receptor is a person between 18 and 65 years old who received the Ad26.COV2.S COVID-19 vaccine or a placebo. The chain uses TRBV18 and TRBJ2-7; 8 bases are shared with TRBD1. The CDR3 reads CASSLQTGAEQYF. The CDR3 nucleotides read TGTGCCAGCTCACTGCAGACAGGGGCCGAGCAGTACTTC.